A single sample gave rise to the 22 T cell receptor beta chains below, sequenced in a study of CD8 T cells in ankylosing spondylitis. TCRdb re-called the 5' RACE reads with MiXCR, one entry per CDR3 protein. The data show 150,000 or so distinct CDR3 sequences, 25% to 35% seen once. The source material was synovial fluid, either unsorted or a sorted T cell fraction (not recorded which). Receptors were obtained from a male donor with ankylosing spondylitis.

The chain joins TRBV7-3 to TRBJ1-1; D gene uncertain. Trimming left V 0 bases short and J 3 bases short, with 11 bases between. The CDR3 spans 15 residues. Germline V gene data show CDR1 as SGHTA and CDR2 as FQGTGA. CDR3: CASSLTGRVDTEAFF. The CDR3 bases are TGTGCCAGCAGCTTAACGGGCCGGGTAGACACTGAAGCTTTCTTT. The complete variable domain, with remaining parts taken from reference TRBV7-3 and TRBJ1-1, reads GAGVSQTPSNKVTEKGKYVELRCDPISGHTALYWYRQSLGQGPEFLIYFQGTGAADDSGLPNDRFFAVRPEGSVSTLKIQRTERGDSAVYLCASSLTGRVDTEAFFGQGTRLTVV.

The CDR3 here is CASSLQPGGGSPLHF. The CDR3 nucleotides are TGTGCCAGCAGTTTACAACCAGGAGGGGGTTCACCCCTCCACTTT. This chain joins TRBV6-5 and TRBJ1-6; D is perhaps TRBD1 (6 bases). There are 15 residues in the CDR3. The germline gives CDR1 MNHEY, CDR2 SVGAGI. V shed 4 bases and J shed 9 bases, with 16 bases lying between them.

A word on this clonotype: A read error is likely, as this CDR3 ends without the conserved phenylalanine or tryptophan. CDR3: CASSIVGERTEAFL. CDR3 DNA sequence: TGTGCCAGTAGTATAGTCGGGGAGAGGACTGAAGCTTTCTTA. V and J are TRBV19 and TRBJ1-1, with D unclear. The CDR3 runs 14 residues. V shed 1 base and J shed 5 bases, with 11 bases lying between them. Looked up from germline, CDR1 is LNHDA and CDR2 is SQIVND (reference sequence).

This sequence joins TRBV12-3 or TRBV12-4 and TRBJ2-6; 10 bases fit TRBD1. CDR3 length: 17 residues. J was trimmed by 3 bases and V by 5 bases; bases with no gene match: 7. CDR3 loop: CASSIGQGVGGANVLTF. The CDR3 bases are TGTGCCAGCAGTATTGGACAGGGGGTGGGTGGGGCCAACGTCCTGACTTTC.

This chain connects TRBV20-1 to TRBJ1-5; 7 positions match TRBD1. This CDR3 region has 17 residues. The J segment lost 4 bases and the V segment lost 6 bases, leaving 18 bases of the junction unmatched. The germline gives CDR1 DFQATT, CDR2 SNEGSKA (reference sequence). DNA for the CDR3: TGCAGTGCCCCCTACGGTCGGACCAGGGGGGCTAATCAGCCCCAGCATTTT. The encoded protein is CSAPYGRTRGANQPQHF.

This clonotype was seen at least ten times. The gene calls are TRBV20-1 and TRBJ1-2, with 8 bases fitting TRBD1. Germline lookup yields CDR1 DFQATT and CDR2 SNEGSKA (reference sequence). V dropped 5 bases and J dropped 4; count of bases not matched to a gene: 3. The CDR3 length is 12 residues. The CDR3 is CSAGTGLYGYTF. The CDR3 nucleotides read TGCAGTGCTGGGACAGGACTCTATGGCTACACCTTC.

The CDR3: CASSSNKPPEQYF. The CDR3 DNA reads TGTGCCAGCAGTTCTAACAAACCACCCGAGCAGTATTTT. The chain recombines TRBV12-3 or TRBV12-4 with TRBJ2-3; D remains unclear. CDR3 length equals 13 residues. V lost 4 bases and J lost 11, with 16 bases in between.

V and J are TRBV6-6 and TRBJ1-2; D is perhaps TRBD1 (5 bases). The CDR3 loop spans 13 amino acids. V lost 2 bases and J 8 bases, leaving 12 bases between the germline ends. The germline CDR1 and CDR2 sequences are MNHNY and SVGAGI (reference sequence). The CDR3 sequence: CASSYEGSGGYTF. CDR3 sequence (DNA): TGTGCCAGCAGTTACGAGGGGTCCGGGGGCTACACCTTC.

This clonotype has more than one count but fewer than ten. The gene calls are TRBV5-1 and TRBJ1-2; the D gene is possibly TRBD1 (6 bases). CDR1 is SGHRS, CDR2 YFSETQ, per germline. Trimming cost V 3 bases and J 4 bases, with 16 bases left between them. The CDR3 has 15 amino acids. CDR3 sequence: CASSSGHTNPYGYTF. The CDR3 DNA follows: TGCGCCAGCAGCTCGGGACATACAAACCCCTATGGCTACACCTTC.

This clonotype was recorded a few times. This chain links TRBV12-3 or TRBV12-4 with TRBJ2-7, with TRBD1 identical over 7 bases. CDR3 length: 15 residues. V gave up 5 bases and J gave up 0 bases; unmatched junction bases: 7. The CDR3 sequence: CASSEDRSNSYEQYF. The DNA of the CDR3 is TGTGCCAGCAGTGAGGACAGGTCGAACTCCTACGAGCAGTACTTC.

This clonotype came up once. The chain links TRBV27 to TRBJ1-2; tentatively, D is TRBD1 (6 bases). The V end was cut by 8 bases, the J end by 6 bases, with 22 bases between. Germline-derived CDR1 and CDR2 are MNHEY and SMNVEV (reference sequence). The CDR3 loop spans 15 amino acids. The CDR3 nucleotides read TGTGCCAGCTCCAAATTTGCAGGGGTTCTGGATGGCTACACCTTC. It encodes CASSKFAGVLDGYTF.

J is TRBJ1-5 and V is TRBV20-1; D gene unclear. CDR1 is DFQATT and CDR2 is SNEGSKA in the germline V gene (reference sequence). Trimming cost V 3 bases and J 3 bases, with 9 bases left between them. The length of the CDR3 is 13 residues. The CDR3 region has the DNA TGCAGTGCTAGCTCTGGGTACAATCAGCCCCAGCATTTT. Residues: CSASSGYNQPQHF.

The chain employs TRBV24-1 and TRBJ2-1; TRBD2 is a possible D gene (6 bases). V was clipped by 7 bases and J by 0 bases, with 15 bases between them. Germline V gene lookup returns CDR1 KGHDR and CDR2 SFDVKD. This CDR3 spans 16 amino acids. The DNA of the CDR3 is TGTGCCACCAGGGGCCGGGCGGGGAGCTCCTACAATGAGCAGTTCTTC. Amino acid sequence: CATRGRAGSSYNEQFF.

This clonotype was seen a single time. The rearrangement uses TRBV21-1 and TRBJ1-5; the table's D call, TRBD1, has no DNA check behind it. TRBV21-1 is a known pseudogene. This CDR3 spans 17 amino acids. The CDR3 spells CASSKGRQPYSNQPQHF. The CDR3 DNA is TGTGCCAGCAGCAAAGGTAGACAGCCCTATAGCAATCAGCCCCAGCATTTT.

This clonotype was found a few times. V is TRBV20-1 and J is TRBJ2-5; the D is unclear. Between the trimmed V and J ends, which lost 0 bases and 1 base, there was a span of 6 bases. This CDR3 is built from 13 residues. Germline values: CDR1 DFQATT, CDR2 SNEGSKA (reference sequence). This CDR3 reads CSAREGVQETQYF. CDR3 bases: TGCAGTGCTAGAGAGGGTGTCCAAGAGACCCAGTACTTC.

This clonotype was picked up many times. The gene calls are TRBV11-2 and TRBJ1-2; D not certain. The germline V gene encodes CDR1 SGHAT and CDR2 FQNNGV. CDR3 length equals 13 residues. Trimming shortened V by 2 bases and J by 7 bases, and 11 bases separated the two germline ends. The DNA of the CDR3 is TGTGCCAGCAGCTTAAATCTCCTAGTTGGCTACACCTTC. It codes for CASSLNLLVGYTF.

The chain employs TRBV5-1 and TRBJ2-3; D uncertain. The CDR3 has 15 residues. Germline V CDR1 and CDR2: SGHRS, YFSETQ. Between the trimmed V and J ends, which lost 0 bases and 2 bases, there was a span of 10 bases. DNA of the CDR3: TGCGCCAGCAGCTTGGCCGTTGTAGCCACAGATACGCAGTATTTT. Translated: CASSLAVVATDTQYF.

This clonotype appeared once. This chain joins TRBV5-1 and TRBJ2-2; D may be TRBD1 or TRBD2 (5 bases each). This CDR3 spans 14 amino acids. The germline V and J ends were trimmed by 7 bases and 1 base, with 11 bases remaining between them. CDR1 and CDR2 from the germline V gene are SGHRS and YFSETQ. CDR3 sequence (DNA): TGCGCCAGCCTTCCGGGGCTGAACACCGGGGAGCTGTTTTTT. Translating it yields CASLPGLNTGELFF.

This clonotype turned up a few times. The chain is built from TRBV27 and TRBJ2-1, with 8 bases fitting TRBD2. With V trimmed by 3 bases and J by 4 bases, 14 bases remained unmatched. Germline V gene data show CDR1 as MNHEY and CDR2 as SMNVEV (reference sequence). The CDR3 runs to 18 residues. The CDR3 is CASSLRALGLADYNEQFF. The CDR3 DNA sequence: TGTGCCAGCAGTTTGAGAGCCCTCGGACTAGCTGATTACAATGAGCAGTTCTTC.

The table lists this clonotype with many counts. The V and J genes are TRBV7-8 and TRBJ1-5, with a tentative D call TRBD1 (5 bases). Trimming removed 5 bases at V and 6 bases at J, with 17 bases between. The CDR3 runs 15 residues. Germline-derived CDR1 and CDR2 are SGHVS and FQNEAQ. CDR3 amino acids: CASSAGGGVAQPQHF. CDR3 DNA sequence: TGTGCCAGCAGCGCCGGTGGGGGGGTCGCTCAGCCCCAGCATTTT.

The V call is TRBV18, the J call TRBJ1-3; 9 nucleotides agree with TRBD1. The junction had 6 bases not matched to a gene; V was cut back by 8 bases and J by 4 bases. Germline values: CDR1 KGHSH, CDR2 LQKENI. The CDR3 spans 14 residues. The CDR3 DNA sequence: TGTGCCAGCACCCCGGGACAGGGAGGAAACACCATATATTTT. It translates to CASTPGQGGNTIYF.

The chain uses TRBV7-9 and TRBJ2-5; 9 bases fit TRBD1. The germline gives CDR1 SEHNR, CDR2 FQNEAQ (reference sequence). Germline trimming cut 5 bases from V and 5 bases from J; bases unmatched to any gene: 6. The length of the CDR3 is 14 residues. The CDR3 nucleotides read TGTGCCAGCAGCCGGGACAGGGCACGGGAGACCCAGTACTTC. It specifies CASSRDRARETQYF.